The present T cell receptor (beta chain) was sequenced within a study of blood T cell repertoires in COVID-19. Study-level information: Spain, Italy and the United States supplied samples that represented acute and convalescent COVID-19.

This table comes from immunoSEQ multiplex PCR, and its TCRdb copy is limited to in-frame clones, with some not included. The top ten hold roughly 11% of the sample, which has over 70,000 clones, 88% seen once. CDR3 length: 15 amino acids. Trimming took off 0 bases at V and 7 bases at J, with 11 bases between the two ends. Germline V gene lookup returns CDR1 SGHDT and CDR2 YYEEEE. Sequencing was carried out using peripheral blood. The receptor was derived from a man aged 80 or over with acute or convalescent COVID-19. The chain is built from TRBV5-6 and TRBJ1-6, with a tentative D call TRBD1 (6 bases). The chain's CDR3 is CASSLARGRNSPLHF. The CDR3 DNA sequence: TGTGCCAGCAGCTTGGCCAGGGGCCGGAATTCACCCCTCCACTTT.